This T cell receptor beta chain is drawn from a study of cytomegalovirus exposure and HLA in healthy donors. Details on this clone: Its antigen is unknown.

Study observations and caveats: On later analysis, the bulk of CMV-associated TCR beta chains appeared to be HLA-restricted.

Germline CDR1 reads SGHVS; CDR2 reads FNYEAQ. With 4 bases clipped from V and 2 bases from J, the junction kept 10 bases outside the gene matches. The CDR3 runs to 18 residues. The PCR was carried out with 60 Vbeta primers and 13 Jbeta primers. Generated by immunoSEQ multiplex PCR, the TCRdb table keeps only in-frame clones and is missing some. The profile shows around 120,000 clones, approximately 80% of them singletons. The genes are TRBV7-6 and TRBJ2-1; 11 bases map to TRBD2. The receptor's source is a man aged 50 or older in good health and CMV-seropositive. Sequences were obtained from PBMCs. The CDR3 is CASSSQPSGGFPYNEQFF. As DNA, the CDR3 is TGTGCCAGCAGCTCTCAACCTAGCGGGGGGTTCCCCTACAATGAGCAGTTCTTC. The variable domain in full, with the rest retrieved from reference TRBV7-6 and TRBJ2-1, is GAGVSQSPRYKVTKRGQDVALRCDPISGHVSLYWYRQALGQGPEFLTYFNYEAQQDKSGLPNDRFSAERPEGSISTLTIQRTEQRDSAMYRCASSSQPSGGFPYNEQFFGPGTRLTVL.